This passage covers 30 T cell receptor beta chains from one sample sequenced in a study of cytomegalovirus exposure and HLA in healthy donors. Amplification used 60 Vbeta primers and 13 Jbeta primers. Method: immunoSEQ multiplex PCR; TCRdb's copy keeps in-frame clones and lacks some. The sample yields more than 200,000 clones, over 75% seen once. Input material: PBMCs. All receptors derive from a girl aged 2-15 years in good health and CMV-seronegative.

This clone came up once. The V and J genes are TRBV6-6 and TRBJ2-2; the match to TRBD1 covers 7 bases. The V segment lost 6 bases and the J segment 0 bases; nucleotides outside the gene matches: 7. Looked up from germline, CDR1 is MNHNY and CDR2 is SVGAGI (reference sequence). This CDR3 has 16 residues. CDR3 nucleotide sequence: TGTGCCAGCAGGGACCCGGGACAGACGAACACCGGGGAGCTGTTTTTT. Protein product: CASRDPGQTNTGELFF.

This clone appeared once. V usage is TRBV5-6 and J usage is TRBJ1-1; D is possibly TRBD1 (6 bases). The ends were cut back, 1 base at V and 3 bases at J, with 13 bases in the middle. Germline V CDR1 and CDR2: SGHDT, YYEEEE. The CDR3 is 15 residues long. In DNA form, the CDR3 reads TGTGCCAGCAGCTTGAATTGGGACAAAGACACTGAAGCTTTCTTT. Residues: CASSLNWDKDTEAFF.

CDR3 nucleotides: TGTGCCTGGAGCCCCCCCGGTGTGTCTGAAGCTTTCTTT. Its translation: CAWSPPGVSEAFF. The gene calls are TRBV30 and TRBJ1-1; D is ambiguous. Trimming removed 3 bases at V and 6 bases at J, with 14 bases between. Per germline, CDR1 GTSNPN and CDR2 SVGIG (reference sequence). This CDR3 has 13 residues. Supplemented by reference TRBV30 and TRBJ1-1, the full variable domain reads SQTIHQWPATLVQPVGSPLSLECTVEGTSNPNLYWYRQAAGRGLQLLFYSVGIGQISSEVPQNLSASRPQDRQFILSSKKLLLSDSGFYLCAWSPPGVSEAFFGQGTRLTVV.

This clone showed up just a few times. The chain combines TRBV6-5 with TRBJ1-4, with 7 bases identical to TRBD1. CDR1 is MNHEY, CDR2 SVGAGI, per germline. Losses at the gene ends were 5 bases for V and 6 bases for J; bases not matched to a gene: 6. This CDR3 has 14 amino acids. CDR3 region: CASSGTGVYEKLFF. The CDR3 DNA reads TGTGCCAGCAGTGGAACAGGGGTGTATGAAAAACTGTTTTTT.

The V gene is TRBV6-1, the J gene TRBJ1-1; D unclear. Germline assignment: CDR1 MNHNS and CDR2 SASEGT. This CDR3 spans 15 amino acids. The V end lost 8 bases, the J end lost 0 bases, and 16 bases lay between the germline ends. The CDR3 reads CASERALLMNTEAFF. CDR3 nucleotide sequence: TGTGCCAGCGAGCGGGCACTTCTCATGAACACTGAAGCTTTCTTT.

The chain has TRBV19 and TRBJ1-2, with D possibly TRBD1 on 5 matching bases. Trimming took 6 bases from V and 0 from J, leaving 8 bases between them. CDR1 and CDR2 from the germline V gene are LNHDA and SQIVND (reference sequence). CDR3 length: 13 amino acids. The CDR3 DNA reads as TGTGCCAGTAGCCTGACAGCTAACTATGGCTACACCTTC. Encoded protein: CASSLTANYGYTF.

The table lists this clone with a count of one. The V gene is TRBV9, the J gene TRBJ1-2; a possible D gene is TRBD1 (5 bases). Germline CDR1 SGDLS, CDR2 YYNGEE. Trimming removed 4 bases at V and 4 bases at J, with 17 bases between. The CDR3 consists of 15 residues. The CDR3 loop reads CASSKSPQGAYGYTF. In DNA form, the CDR3 reads TGTGCCAGCAGCAAATCCCCCCAGGGCGCCTATGGCTACACCTTC.

This rearrangement joins TRBV25-1 to TRBJ2-7; weak D call: TRBD1 (6 bases). V was shortened by 4 bases and J by 3 bases, with 10 bases between the two germline ends. This CDR3 is 13 amino acids long. Germline V gene sequence: CDR1 MGHDK, CDR2 SYGVNS. In DNA, the CDR3 is TGTGCCAGCAGTGCCCGGACAGACTACGAGCAGTACTTC. Translation: CASSARTDYEQYF.

The genes are TRBV4-1 and TRBJ1-2; D perhaps matches TRBD1 (6 bases). The V end was cut by 4 bases, the J end by 4 bases, with 16 bases between. The CDR3 loop spans 15 amino acids. Germline V gene sequence: CDR1 MGHRA, CDR2 YSYEKL. The CDR3 nucleotides are TGCGCCAGCAGCCCCTCACAGGGCCAACCCTATGGCTACACCTTC. Translation gives CASSPSQGQPYGYTF.

The chain recombines TRBV7-9 with TRBJ1-1; perhaps TRBD1 as D (5 bases). Trimming cost V 5 bases and J 9 bases, with 16 bases left between them. CDR1 is SEHNR, CDR2 FQNEAQ, per germline (reference sequence). The length of the CDR3 is 13 residues. The CDR3 sequence: CASSPFSDRKAFF. In DNA form, the CDR3 reads TGTGCCAGCAGCCCGTTCTCCGACAGAAAAGCTTTCTTT.

The sample holds one count of this clone. V gene TRBV30 combines with J gene TRBJ2-7; weak D call: TRBD1 (6 bases). Per germline, CDR1 GTSNPN and CDR2 SVGIG (reference sequence). The CDR3 totals 12 residues. Trimming left V 0 bases short and J 6 bases short, with 9 bases between. The CDR3 coding sequence is TGTGCCTGGAGTGTAAACAGGGCCGAGCAGTACTTC. This encodes CAWSVNRAEQYF.

The chain combines TRBV7-9 with TRBJ2-2; D is unresolved. From germline, CDR1 is SEHNR and CDR2 FQNEAQ (reference sequence). The ends were cut back, 2 bases at V and 3 bases at J, with 16 bases in the middle. The CDR3 has 17 residues. The CDR3: CASSLNPGRGDTGELFF. As DNA, the CDR3 is TGTGCCAGCAGCTTAAACCCCGGCAGAGGCGACACCGGGGAGCTGTTTTTT. The whole variable domain, filled in from reference TRBV7-9 and TRBJ2-2, reads DTGVSQNPRHKITKRGQNVTFRCDPISEHNRLYWYRQTLGQGPEFLTYFQNEAQLEKSRLLSDRFSAERPKGSFSTLEIQRTEQGDSAMYLCASSLNPGRGDTGELFFGEGSRLTVL.

The chain couples TRBV29-1 to TRBJ2-2; the D gene is possibly TRBD2 (5 bases). Trimming pared 2 bases from V and 5 bases from J, leaving 12 bases between. CDR1 is SQVTM, CDR2 ANQGSEA, per germline. The CDR3 extends over 14 amino acids. CDR3 region: CSVEPLDTTGELFF. The CDR3 DNA reads TGCAGCGTTGAACCACTAGACACAACCGGGGAGCTGTTTTTT.

The chain employs TRBV6-1 and TRBJ1-2; D gene uncertain. Trimming removed 5 bases at V and 2 bases at J, with 6 bases between. CDR1 and CDR2 from the germline V gene are MNHNS and SASEGT. The CDR3 spans 12 residues. CDR3: CASSRVNYGYTF. The DNA for the CDR3 is TGTGCCAGCAGTCGAGTAAACTATGGCTACACCTTC.

The gene calls are TRBV7-3 and TRBJ1-1; 9 bases are shared with TRBD1. Germline lookup yields CDR1 SGHTA and CDR2 FQGTGA. The CDR3 loop spans 15 amino acids. Trimming at V came to 2 bases and at J to 5 bases, leaving 6 bases not matched to a gene. The CDR3 loop is CASSLSGTGRTEAFF. DNA for the CDR3: TGTGCCAGCAGCTTATCCGGGACAGGGCGGACTGAAGCTTTCTTT.

The chain joins TRBV5-1 to TRBJ2-1; 7 bases align to TRBD1. The ends lost 4 bases at V and 4 bases at J; junction bases unmatched: 5. The germline gives CDR1 SGHRS, CDR2 YFSETQ. The CDR3 is 14 amino acids. For the CDR3, the DNA is TGCGCCAGCAGCCCGGGACAGTCTTACAATGAGCAGTTCTTC. Residues: CASSPGQSYNEQFF.

The rearrangement links TRBV2 to TRBJ1-1, with 11 nucleotides matching TRBD1. The CDR3 is 13 amino acids. The V segment lost 10 bases and the J segment 5 bases; nucleotides outside the gene matches: 6. Germline V CDR1 and CDR2: SNHLY, FYNNEI. DNA of the CDR3: TGTGCCAACGGACAGGGGGCAAAAACTGAAGCTTTCTTT. This gives the protein CANGQGAKTEAFF.

The CDR3 loop is CASSVGLDQETQYF. As DNA, the CDR3 is TGTGCCAGCAGCGTGGGACTGGACCAAGAGACCCAGTACTTC. The chain has TRBV9 and TRBJ2-5; possible D gene TRBD2, 6 bases. This CDR3 contains 14 residues. Per the germline V gene, CDR1 is SGDLS and CDR2 is YYNGEE. Trimming left V 2 bases short and J 0 bases short, with 8 bases between.

V gene TRBV9 combines with J gene TRBJ2-5, with 15 nucleotides matching TRBD2. CDR1 is SGDLS and CDR2 is YYNGEE in the germline V gene. Germline trimming cut 4 bases from V and 5 bases from J; bases unmatched to any gene: 3. This CDR3 region has 15 residues. The CDR3 is CASSPGTSGRETQYF. CDR3 bases: TGTGCCAGCAGCCCAGGGACTAGCGGGAGGGAGACCCAGTACTTC.

With regard to this clone: An end of the junction does not agree with germline; a read error may underlie this. The chain carries TRBV7-9 and TRBJ1-5; 9 bases are a match to TRBD1. CDR3 length: 13 amino acids. Germline V gives CDR1 SEHNR, CDR2 FQNEAQ (reference sequence). DNA of the CDR3: TGTTCCAGCAGCTTCGGACAGGGGCTGCCCCAGCATTTT. Its translation: CSSSFGQGLPQHF.

The chain recombines TRBV6-5 with TRBJ1-1; D gene unclear. Trimming took 8 bases from V and 1 from J, leaving 11 bases between them. The CDR3 runs 13 residues. Germline-derived CDR1 and CDR2 are MNHEY and SVGAGI. In DNA, the CDR3 is TGTGCCAGCCTGAGTGGTGGGAACACTGAAGCTTTCTTT. Translating it yields CASLSGGNTEAFF.

This chain connects TRBV10-3 to TRBJ1-3, with 7 bases lining up with TRBD1. J was trimmed by 2 bases and V by 10 bases; bases with no gene match: 8. The germline CDR1 and CDR2 sequences are ENHRY and SYGVKD. This CDR3 spans 14 amino acids. CDR3 protein: CATLGQEAGNTIYF. The CDR3 bases are TGTGCCACCCTAGGACAGGAGGCTGGAAACACCATATATTTT.

The J gene is TRBJ1-3, the V gene TRBV4-1, with D unresolved. There are 13 residues in the CDR3. V lost 5 bases to trimming and J lost 4 bases, with 9 bases between them. CDR1 is MGHRA and CDR2 is YSYEKL in the germline V gene. In nucleotides, the CDR3 is TGCGCCAGCAGCGGACCGGGGGGAAACACCATATATTTT. Its protein is CASSGPGGNTIYF.

The chain uses TRBV6-6 and TRBJ2-7, with D maybe TRBD2 (6 bases). Trimming took 5 bases from V and 6 from J, leaving 8 bases between them. The CDR3 runs 11 residues. Germline V CDR1 and CDR2: MNHNY, SVGAGI (reference sequence). The CDR3 region is CASSNGGEQYF. The CDR3 bases are TGTGCCAGCAGTAACGGGGGCGAGCAGTACTTC.

The rearrangement joins TRBV7-6 to TRBJ2-7; the match to TRBD1 covers 8 bases. Germline V CDR1 and CDR2: SGHVS, FNYEAQ. J lost 6 bases, V lost 1 base, and 8 bases had no gene match. The CDR3 length is 15 residues. CDR3 nucleotides: TGTGCCAGCAGCTTAGTATGGCAGGGGGCGGCCGAGCAGTACTTC. Translating it yields CASSLVWQGAAEQYF.

The rearrangement joins TRBV13 to TRBJ2-1, with TRBD2 matching over 7 bases. CDR1 PRHDT and CDR2 FYEKMQ come from the germline V gene (reference sequence). V shed 2 bases and J 7 bases; nucleotides not matched to a gene: 2. The CDR3 runs to 13 residues. The CDR3 DNA is TGTGCCAGCAGCTTAACTAGCGATAATGAGCAGTTCTTC. As protein: CASSLTSDNEQFF.

This chain connects TRBV2 to TRBJ2-7, with 9 bases that match TRBD1. CDR1 is SNHLY and CDR2 is FYNNEI in the germline V gene. With 7 bases clipped from V and 2 bases from J, the junction kept 9 bases outside the gene matches. The CDR3 is made up of 15 amino acids. DNA for the CDR3: TGTGCCAGCAAAACTCGGGACAGGGTAACCTACGAGCAGTACTTC. It yields the protein CASKTRDRVTYEQYF.

V and J are TRBV9 and TRBJ2-1, with D possibly being TRBD1 (7 bases). The CDR3 has 16 amino acids. Trimming took off 0 bases at V and 8 bases at J, with 18 bases between the two ends. Per germline, CDR1 SGDLS and CDR2 YYNGEE. The CDR3 here is CASSVEGQQRGDEQFF. CDR3 DNA: TGTGCCAGCAGCGTAGAGGGACAGCAAAGGGGGGATGAGCAGTTCTTC.

In nucleotides, the CDR3 is TGCGCCAGCAGTACCCACCCGGGATACGAGCAGTACTTC. Its protein product is CASSTHPGYEQYF. V usage is TRBV5-1 and J usage is TRBJ2-7; TRBD2 is a possible D gene (5 bases). CDR3 size: 13 residues. Germline V gene sequence: CDR1 SGHRS, CDR2 YFSETQ. Deletions cut 5 bases from V and 4 bases from J, with 13 bases between.

The chain is built from TRBV5-1 and TRBJ2-7, with TRBD2 identical over 8 bases. The CDR3 contains 15 residues. CDR1 is SGHRS, CDR2 YFSETQ, per germline. V lost 4 bases and J lost 5; bases outside the gene matches: 11. The CDR3 nucleotides are TGCGCCAGCAGCCCAAGCGGGAGAGGGGGTCACGAGCAGTACTTC. Its translation: CASSPSGRGGHEQYF.